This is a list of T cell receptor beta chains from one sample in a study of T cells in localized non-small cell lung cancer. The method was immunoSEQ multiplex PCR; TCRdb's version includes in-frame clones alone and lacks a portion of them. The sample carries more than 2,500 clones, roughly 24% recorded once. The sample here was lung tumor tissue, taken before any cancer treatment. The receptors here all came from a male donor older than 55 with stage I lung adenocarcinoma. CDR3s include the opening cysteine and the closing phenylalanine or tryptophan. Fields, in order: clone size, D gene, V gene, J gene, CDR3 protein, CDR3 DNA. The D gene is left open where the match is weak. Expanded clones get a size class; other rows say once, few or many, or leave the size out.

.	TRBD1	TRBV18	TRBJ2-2	CASSLSGGATGELFF	TGTGCCAGCTCCCTATCAGGGGGCGCGACCGGGGAGCTGTTTTTT
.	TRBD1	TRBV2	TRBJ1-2	CASIQGTANYGYTF	TGTGCCAGCATCCAAGGGACAGCCAACTATGGCTACACCTTC
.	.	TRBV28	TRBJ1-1	CASSPQEVSEAFF	TGTGCCAGCAGTCCACAGGAGGTATCTGAAGCTTTCTTT
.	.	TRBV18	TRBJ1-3	CASSPQRDDTIYF	TGTGCCAGCTCACCACAGAGGGATGACACCATATATTTT
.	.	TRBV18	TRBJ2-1	CASSPLTRNNEQFF	TGTGCCAGCTCTCCTCTGACCAGAAACAATGAGCAGTTCTTC
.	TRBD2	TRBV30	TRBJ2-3	CAWSRGGADTQYF	TGTGCCTGGAGTCGGGGGGGTGCAGATACGCAGTATTTT
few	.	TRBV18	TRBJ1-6	CASSPPWGQNSPLHF	TGTGCCAGCTCACCACCGTGGGGGCAGAATTCACCCCTCCACTTT
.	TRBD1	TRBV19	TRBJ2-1	CASSRGTGYNEQFF	TGTGCCAGTAGTAGGGGGACAGGCTACAATGAGCAGTTCTTC
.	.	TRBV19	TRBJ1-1	CASSWGGTEAFF	TGTGCCAGTAGCTGGGGGGGGACGGAAGCTTTCTTT
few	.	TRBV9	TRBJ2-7	CASSATGTNYEQYF	TGTGCCAGCAGCGCAACCGGGACAAACTACGAGCAGTACTTC
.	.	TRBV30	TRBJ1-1	CAWSVARGTEAFF	TGTGCCTGGAGTGTAGCCAGGGGCACTGAAGCTTTCTTT
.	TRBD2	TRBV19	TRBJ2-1	CARGLGGGAPPYNEQFF	TGTGCCAGGGGCCTTGGCGGGGGGGCCCCTCCGTACAATGAGCAGTTCTTC